Sequencing of this TCR beta chain was carried out in a study of CD8 T cells in ankylosing spondylitis (dated by TCRdb to about 2017). Regarding the complete study: T cell receptor beta repertoires were profiled in healthy donors and ankylosing spondylitis patients so that disease-linked TCR variants could be found. Peripheral blood samples were taken, and synovial fluid was additionally collected from ankylosing spondylitis patients. The full study cohort comprised 25 ankylosing spondylitis patients and some 110 healthy donors.

The reads were generated on an Illumina HiSeq 2500. Quantitative 5'-RACE with molecular barcodes was used to prepare TCR beta libraries. As for how the authors treated the data: Disease-linked TCR variants were identified with a new computational method built on a probabilistic model of VDJ rearrangement. Using fastp at Q25 and MiXCR, TCRdb reprocessed the public reads and kept productive beta chains. CDR3 protein sequences are deduplicated, and each keeps its most common genes and DNA. TCRdb, not the original authors, processed these V and J calls. The sample table lists 200,000 or so distinct CDR3 sequences, about 18% of them with a count of one. The leading ten clones occupy 4.3% of the sample. What the work shows at the level of the full study, not this receptor alone: The disease-linked clones showed a CD8+ phenotype and occurred at relatively low frequencies in peripheral blood. Significant enrichment of the disease-linked clones was reported in matched synovial fluid samples from ankylosing spondylitis patients. Blood from ankylosing spondylitis patients appeared to be characterized by a TCR beta motif composed of roughly eight highly homologous amino acid variants. Some motif variants had previously been reported in the synovial fluid and blood of reactive arthritis patients, which suggests shared mechanisms of disease initiation.

This clonotype was seen just once. Its antigen is not yet known. A read error may be the cause here, since a much bigger clone is one base away. The TCR originated in a male donor between 5 and 29 years old with ankylosing spondylitis or in good health (not recorded which). Donor details come from another sample of the same person, matched by shared clones. Sequenced input: blood, either unsorted or a sorted T cell fraction (not recorded which).

The CDR3 region: CAWSESESESEQYF. The sequence in DNA is TGTGCCTGGAGTGAAAGTGAATCCGAGAGCGAGCAGTACTTC. The rearrangement joined TRBV30 to TRBJ2-7, with the D gene not clear enough to name. From its cysteine to its phenylalanine, the CDR3 spans 14 amino acids. The entry retains the CDR3 DNA only, 42 bases that are in frame from base 1. V and J are truncated by 1 base and 6 bases respectively, leaving an intervening sequence of 16 bases. CDR1 and CDR2 are drawn from the germline V gene (reference sequence): GTSNPN, SVGIG. The CDR3 plus the reference TRBV30 and TRBJ2-7 genes for the other parts give the full variable domain: SQTIHQWPATLVQPVGSPLSLECTVEGTSNPNLYWYRQAAGRGLQLLFYSVGIGQISSEVPQNLSASRPQDRQFILSSKKLLLSDSGFYLCAWSESESESEQYFGPGTRLTVT.